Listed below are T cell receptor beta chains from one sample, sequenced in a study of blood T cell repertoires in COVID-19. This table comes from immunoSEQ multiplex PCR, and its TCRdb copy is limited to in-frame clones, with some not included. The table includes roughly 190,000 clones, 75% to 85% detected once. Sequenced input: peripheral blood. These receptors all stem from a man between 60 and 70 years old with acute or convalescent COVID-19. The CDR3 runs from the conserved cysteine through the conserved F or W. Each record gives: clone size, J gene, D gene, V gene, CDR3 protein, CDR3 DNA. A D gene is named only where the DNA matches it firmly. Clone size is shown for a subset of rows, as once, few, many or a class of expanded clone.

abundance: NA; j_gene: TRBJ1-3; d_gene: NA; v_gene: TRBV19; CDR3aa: CASRVRGSGNTIYF; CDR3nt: TGTGCCAGTCGAGTGAGGGGGTCGGGAAACACCATATATTTT
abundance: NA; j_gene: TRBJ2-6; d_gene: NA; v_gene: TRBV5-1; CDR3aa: CASSLEMGANGANVLTF; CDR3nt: TGCGCCAGCAGCTTGGAGATGGGGGCAAATGGGGCCAACGTCCTGACTTTC
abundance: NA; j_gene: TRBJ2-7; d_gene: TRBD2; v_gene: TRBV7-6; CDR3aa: CASSASAGLGDYEQYF; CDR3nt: TGTGCCAGCAGCGCTAGCGCGGGACTAGGGGATTACGAGCAGTACTTC
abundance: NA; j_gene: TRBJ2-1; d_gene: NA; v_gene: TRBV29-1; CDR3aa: CSVRLVLLQFF; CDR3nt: TGCAGCGTGAGACTAGTGTTATTGCAGTTCTTC
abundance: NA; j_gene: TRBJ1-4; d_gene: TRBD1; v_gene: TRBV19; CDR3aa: CATHNRGRSEKLFF; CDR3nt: TGTGCCACCCATAACAGGGGGAGATCCGAAAAACTGTTTTTT
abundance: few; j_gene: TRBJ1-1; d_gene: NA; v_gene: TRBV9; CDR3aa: CASSQDRNTEAFF; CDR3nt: TGTGCCAGCAGCCAGGACAGGAACACTGAAGCTTTCTTT
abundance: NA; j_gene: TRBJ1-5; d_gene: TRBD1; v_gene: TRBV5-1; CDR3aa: CASSLGTGENNQPQHF; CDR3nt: TGCGCCAGCAGCTTGGGGACAGGGGAAAACAATCAGCCCCAGCATTTT
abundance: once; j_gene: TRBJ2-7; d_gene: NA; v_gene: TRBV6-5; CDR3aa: CASSTGRSGEQYF; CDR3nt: TGTGCCAGCAGTACGGGTCGGTCGGGCGAGCAGTACTTC
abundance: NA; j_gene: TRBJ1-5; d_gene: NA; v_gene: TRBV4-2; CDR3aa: CASSQDRAVRPQHF; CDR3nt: TGTGCCAGCAGCCAAGACAGGGCGGTGCGGCCCCAGCATTTT
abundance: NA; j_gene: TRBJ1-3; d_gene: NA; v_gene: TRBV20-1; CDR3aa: CSASTGPFSGNTIYF; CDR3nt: TGCAGTGCTAGTACGGGTCCGTTCTCTGGAAACACCATATATTTT
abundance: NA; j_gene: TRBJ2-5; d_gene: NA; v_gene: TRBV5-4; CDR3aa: CASSRSGPQETQYF; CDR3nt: TGTGCCAGCAGCCGGAGTGGTCCGCAAGAGACCCAGTACTTC
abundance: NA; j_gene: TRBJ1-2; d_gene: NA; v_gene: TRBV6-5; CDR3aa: CASSRGNGYTF; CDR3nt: TGTGCCAGCAGTAGGGGGAATGGCTACACCTTC
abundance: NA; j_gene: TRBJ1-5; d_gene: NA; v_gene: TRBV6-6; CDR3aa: CASSHLTAPYSNQPQHF; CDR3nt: TGTGCCAGCAGTCATCTGACAGCACCCTATAGCAATCAGCCCCAGCATTTT
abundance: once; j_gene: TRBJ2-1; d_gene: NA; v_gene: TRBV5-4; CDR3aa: CASSLAGRQYNEQFF; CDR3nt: TGTGCCAGCAGCTTGGCCGGGAGACAATACAATGAGCAGTTCTTC
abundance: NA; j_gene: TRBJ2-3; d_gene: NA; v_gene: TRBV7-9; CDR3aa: CASSFSDSTDTQYF; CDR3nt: TGTGCCAGCAGCTTTTCTGACTCCACAGATACGCAGTATTTT
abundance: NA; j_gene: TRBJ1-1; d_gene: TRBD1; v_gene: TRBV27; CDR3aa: CASSPTGKTEAFF; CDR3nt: TGTGCCAGCAGCCCGACAGGGAAAACTGAAGCTTTCTTT
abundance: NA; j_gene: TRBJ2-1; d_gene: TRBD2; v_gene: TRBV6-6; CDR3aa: CASSPRASGGVGNEQFF; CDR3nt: TGTGCCAGCAGTCCTAGGGCTAGCGGGGGGGTAGGGAATGAGCAGTTCTTC
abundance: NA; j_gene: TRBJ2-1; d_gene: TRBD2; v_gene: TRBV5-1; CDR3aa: CASSRNSGGENEQFF; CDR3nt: TGCGCCAGCAGCCGCAATAGCGGGGGGGAGAATGAGCAGTTCTTC
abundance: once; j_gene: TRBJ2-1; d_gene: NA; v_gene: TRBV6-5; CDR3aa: CASRRTSHNEQFF; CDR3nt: TGTGCCAGCAGGCGAACTAGTCACAATGAGCAGTTCTTC
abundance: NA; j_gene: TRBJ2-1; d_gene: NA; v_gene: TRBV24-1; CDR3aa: CATNPGGHRNEQFF; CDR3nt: TGTGCCACCAACCCCGGTGGGCATAGGAATGAGCAGTTCTTC